This T cell receptor (beta chain) emerged from a study of blood T cell repertoires in COVID-19. Study information: Some COVID-19 samples were acute and others convalescent; all came from the United States, Italy and Spain. T cells, B-cell-depleted T cells, or PBMCs supplied cDNA or gDNA.

Original analysis: Estimates of nucleated cell counts were drawn from the amplification of reference gene primers. Generated by immunoSEQ multiplex PCR, the TCRdb table keeps only in-frame clones and is missing some. V and J calls and clone size come straight from that table; D and trimming were deduced from the DNA. The table shows about 380,000 clones, with about 90% occurring only once. Germline V gives CDR1 LNHDA, CDR2 SQIVND (reference sequence). This CDR3 is 14 amino acids long. After removal of 6 bases from V and 5 bases from J, the junction contained 4 bases not matched to a gene. This clonotype originated in a man in his forties or fifties with acute or convalescent COVID-19. Sequenced: peripheral blood. This sequence joins TRBV19 and TRBJ1-4; 9 bases align to TRBD1. Written as DNA, the CDR3 is TGTGCCAGTAGCGTACAGGGGGCGAATGAAAAACTGTTTTTT. It translates to CASSVQGANEKLFF.